This TCR beta chain was sequenced for a study of tumor and adjacent non-tumor tissue in lung cancer. A modified ARM-PCR protocol with three rounds of nested PCR amplified TCRbeta. Using its own MiXCR run on the multiplex PCR reads, TCRdb lists one record per CDR3 protein. The sample includes approximately 100,000 distinct CDR3 sequences, approximately 71% seen only once; the top ten take around a third. The template was RNA from unsorted bulk tissue. The CDR3 length is 12 residues. Germline-derived CDR1 and CDR2 are SGHAT and FQDESV (reference sequence). Study-level findings and limits: In normal lung, the top 100 clones were significantly more dominant than in tumor.

Note on this clonotype: The antigen is unknown. One end of the junction fails to match germline, which may point to a read error.

Source material: lung tumor tissue. This TCR derives from an older woman with non-small cell lung cancer. The chain joins TRBV11-1 to TRBJ2-3; no firm D call. CDR3 in DNA: TGTGCCAGCAGGCCCAACGCGGATACGCGGTATTTT. Amino acid sequence: CASRPNADTRYF. The full variable domain, completed using reference TRBV11-1 and TRBJ2-3, is EAEVAQSPRYKITEKSQAVAFWCDPISGHATLYWYRQILGQGPELLVQFQDESVVDDSQLPKDRFSAERLKGVDSTLKIQPAELGDSAMYLCASRPNADTRYFGPGTRLTVL.